The entry that follows covers one TCR beta chain sequence. Its target is not known. This entry belongs to a study of T cells in Graves' hyperthyroidism and ophthalmopathy. Study observations and caveats: Patients with ophthalmopathy were separated from those with stable hyperthyroidism by a 13 V-J model.

Amplified regions were TCR beta CDR3 sequences from RNA transcripts. The study used the HTBI primer set for a first-round RT-PCR of the TCR CDR3. TCRdb itself ran the multiplex PCR reads through MiXCR, one entry per CDR3 protein. Of under 400,000 distinct CDR3 sequences in the sample, over 12% were seen once. CDR1 and CDR2 from the germline V gene are DFQATT and SNEGSKA (reference sequence). J gave up 6 bases and V 0 bases, and 7 bases lay outside the gene matches. The CDR3 spans 15 residues. Diagnoses were made from clinical symptoms, serum measures (thyroxine and TRAb), thyroid ultrasound and orbital computed tomography.

The rearrangement uses TRBV20-1 and TRBJ2-4, with 8 bases fitting TRBD1. Input material: blood. The sequence was collected from a woman aged 60-75 years with Graves' ophthalmopathy. CDR3 residues: CSARDKDRDRNIQYF. The DNA of the CDR3 is TGCAGTGCTAGAGATAAGGACAGGGATAGAAACATTCAGTACTTC.